Following are 18 T cell receptor beta chains from one sample sequenced in a study of T cell changes during pregnancy in multiple sclerosis. The repertoire was sequenced with immunoSEQ multiplex PCR; TCRdb's copy has only in-frame clones and lacks some. The data show some 80,000 clones, about 93% seen once. The sequencing here drew on peripheral blood, taken in the first trimester of pregnancy. The receptors here all came from a female donor with multiple sclerosis, enrolled in a pregnancy study.

The chain employs TRBV9 and TRBJ1-1; D may be TRBD1 (6 bases). The germline gives CDR1 SGDLS, CDR2 YYNGEE. The CDR3 sequence is 13 residues long. V lost 3 bases, J lost 3 bases, and 9 bases lay in between. The CDR3, as DNA: TGTGCCAGCAGCGGGGGGCGCGACACTGAAGCTTTCTTT. Protein: CASSGGRDTEAFF. Full variable domain (rest looked up from reference TRBV9 and TRBJ1-1): DSGVTQTPKHLITATGQRVTLRCSPRSGDLSVYWYQQSLDQGLQFLIQYYNGEERAKGNILERFSAQQFPDLHSELNLSSLELGDSALYFCASSGGRDTEAFFGQGTRLTVV.

CDR3 sequence (DNA): TGCGCCAGCAGCCAAGCCCCGGGCTATCAGGGAGAGACCCAGTACTTC. Protein sequence: CASSQAPGYQGETQYF. The V and J genes are TRBV4-1 and TRBJ2-5; D possibly corresponds to TRBD1 (5 bases). This CDR3 is 16 amino acids long. Trimming removed 1 base from V and 4 bases from J, with 16 bases in between. CDR1 is MGHRA and CDR2 is YSYEKL in the germline V gene.

The chain carries TRBV19 and TRBJ2-7; the match to TRBD2 covers 11 bases. The germline V gene has CDR1 LNHDA and CDR2 SQIVND (reference sequence). V lost 6 bases, J lost 3 bases, and 4 bases stayed unmatched. The CDR3 contains 14 residues. CDR3 nucleotides: TGTGCCAGTAGCCGACTAGCGGGGAACTACGAGCAGTACTTC. Translating gives CASSRLAGNYEQYF. Using reference TRBV19 and TRBJ2-7 for the parts outside the CDR3, the full variable domain is DGGITQSPKYLFRKEGQNVTLSCEQNLNHDAMYWYRQDPGQGLRLIYYSQIVNDFQKGDIAEGYSVSREKKESFPLTVTSAQKNPTAFYLCASSRLAGNYEQYFGPGTRLTVT.

The chain recombines TRBV11-2 with TRBJ2-2; tentative D call: TRBD1 (5 bases). The V gene lost 4 bases and the J gene lost 3 bases, with 15 bases spanning the gap. CDR1 SGHAT and CDR2 FQNNGV come from the germline V gene. The CDR3 is 16 residues long. CDR3 in DNA: TGTGCCAGCAGCTCACCCAGGGCAACGGACACCGGGGAGCTGTTTTTT. Its translation: CASSSPRATDTGELFF.

V and J are TRBV21-1 and TRBJ2-7; the listed D gene, TRBD1, was not tested against the DNA. TRBV21-1 is termed a pseudogene. The CDR3 covers 14 residues. Here the CDR3 reads CASSRDRLSYEQYF. The DNA for the CDR3 is TGTGCCAGCAGCCGGGACAGGTTATCCTACGAGCAGTACTTC.

This chain links TRBV29-1 with TRBJ1-1; TRBD1 is a possible D gene (6 bases). The germline V and J ends were trimmed by 3 bases and 4 bases, with 12 bases remaining between them. Germline V gene sequence: CDR1 SQVTM, CDR2 ANQGSEA. The CDR3 is made up of 13 amino acids. The CDR3 DNA reads as TGCAGCGTTGACCTTTTAGGGGGCACTGAAGCTTTCTTT. Amino acid sequence: CSVDLLGGTEAFF.

The V and J genes are TRBV10-2 and TRBJ2-2; 15 positions agree with TRBD2. The CDR3 extends over 15 amino acids. The germline V gene has CDR1 WSHSY and CDR2 SAAADI. V gave up 7 bases and J gave up 7 bases; unmatched junction bases: 4. The chain's CDR3 is CASTGLAGGNGELFF. The DNA for the CDR3 is TGCGCCAGCACCGGACTAGCGGGAGGGAACGGGGAGCTGTTTTTT.

The V gene is TRBV5-1, the J gene TRBJ2-1; 13 nucleotides agree with TRBD2. The CDR3 runs to 17 residues. V shed 0 bases, J shed 4 bases, and the junction held 4 bases outside the gene matches. Per germline, CDR1 SGHRS and CDR2 YFSETQ. CDR3 sequence reads: CASSLGLAGGGYNEQFF. Here the CDR3 DNA reads TGCGCCAGCAGCTTGGGACTAGCGGGAGGTGGATACAATGAGCAGTTCTTC.

This chain connects TRBV10-2 to TRBJ2-2; possible D gene TRBD2, 6 bases. CDR1 and CDR2 from the germline V gene are WSHSY and SAAADI. Trimming took 10 bases from V and 2 from J, leaving 11 bases between them. This CDR3 has 13 residues. The CDR3 is CATSLANTGELFF. The CDR3 nucleotides are TGCGCCACCTCACTAGCAAACACCGGGGAGCTGTTTTTT.

The chain combines TRBV7-2 with TRBJ2-7; TRBD2 is a possible D gene (6 bases). Germline values: CDR1 SGHTA, CDR2 FQGNSA. CDR3 length: 16 amino acids. Trimming removed 1 base from V and 2 bases from J, with 15 bases in between. Here the CDR3 reads CASSLGDGRVTYEQYF. The DNA for the CDR3 is TGTGCCAGCAGCTTAGGGGACGGGAGAGTTACCTACGAGCAGTACTTC. Full variable domain (rest looked up from reference TRBV7-2 and TRBJ2-7): GAGVSQSPSNKVTEKGKDVELRCDPISGHTALYWYRQSLGQGLEFLIYFQGNSAPDKSGLPSDRFSAERTGGSVSTLTIQRTQQEDSAVYLCASSLGDGRVTYEQYFGPGTRLTVT.

V gene TRBV28 combines with J gene TRBJ2-2; 7 bases are shared with TRBD1. Per the germline V gene, CDR1 is MDHEN and CDR2 is SYDVKM. This CDR3 comprises 15 residues. Trimming removed 4 bases from V and 0 bases from J; junction bases left unmatched: 2. CDR3 region: CASSSTGSNTGELFF. The CDR3 DNA reads as TGTGCCAGCAGTTCGACAGGGTCGAACACCGGGGAGCTGTTTTTT.

The chain has TRBV7-9 and TRBJ1-1; 7 nucleotides match TRBD1. V lost 5 bases, J lost 0 bases, and 6 bases stayed unmatched. The germline V gene encodes CDR1 SEHNR and CDR2 FQNEAQ (reference sequence). The CDR3 consists of 15 residues. The CDR3 coding sequence is TGTGCCAGCAGCCCCCAGGGGGGACTGAACACTGAAGCTTTCTTT. Translated, it gives CASSPQGGLNTEAFF.

This clone was picked up one time. The genes are TRBV6-6 and TRBJ1-5, with a weak D call TRBD1 (5 bases). Trimming removed 6 bases at V and 0 bases at J, with 15 bases between. This CDR3 region has 16 residues. Germline V gives CDR1 MNHNY, CDR2 SVGAGI (reference sequence). CDR3 bases: TGTGCCAGCAGCGCCGGGGGGGACCATAGCAATCAGCCCCAGCATTTT. This codes for CASSAGGDHSNQPQHF.

This clone was observed a few times. The gene calls are TRBV27 and TRBJ1-5, with D hard to call. Deletions cut 5 bases from V and 6 bases from J, with 11 bases between. The CDR3 runs to 13 residues. The germline V gene encodes CDR1 MNHEY and CDR2 SMNVEV (reference sequence). Here the CDR3 DNA reads TGTGCCAGCAGTCCCCTCTCCTTTCAGCCCCAGCATTTT. Translated: CASSPLSFQPQHF.

The J gene is TRBJ1-1, the V gene TRBV18, with a possible D match to TRBD1 (5 bases). The CDR3 sequence is 13 residues long. Trimming took 8 bases from V and 1 from J, leaving 11 bases between them. Germline values: CDR1 KGHSH, CDR2 LQKENI. The CDR3 reads CASTSQGNTEAFF. DNA for the CDR3: TGTGCCAGCACATCTCAGGGGAACACTGAAGCTTTCTTT.

This clone was detected once. This rearrangement joins TRBV2 to TRBJ2-5; 8 bases match TRBD1. The J segment lost 7 bases and the V segment lost 3 bases, leaving 4 bases of the junction unmatched. The length of the CDR3 is 13 residues. Germline CDR1 SNHLY, CDR2 FYNNEI. The CDR3 DNA reads as TGTGCCAGCAGTGACGACAGGGGAAGGACCCAGTACTTC. Amino acid sequence: CASSDDRGRTQYF.

This chain links TRBV7-3 with TRBJ1-4, with D possibly TRBD1 on 5 matching bases. The CDR3 is 16 residues long. The germline V gene has CDR1 SGHTA and CDR2 FQGTGA. V lost 3 bases and J lost 6, with 17 bases in between. In nucleotides, the CDR3 is TGTGCCAGCAGCTTTTTGGATTTCGGGGACTATGAAAAACTGTTTTTT. It codes for CASSFLDFGDYEKLFF.

The chain combines TRBV19 with TRBJ2-5, with 11 bases fitting TRBD2. The germline gives CDR1 LNHDA, CDR2 SQIVND (reference sequence). The CDR3 is 18 amino acids. With 6 bases clipped from V and 0 bases from J, the junction kept 12 bases outside the gene matches. CDR3 sequence: CASRPPGLADAYQETQYF. Here the CDR3 DNA reads TGTGCCAGTAGACCTCCGGGACTAGCGGACGCGTACCAAGAGACCCAGTACTTC.